This paragraph covers one T cell receptor beta chain sequence. This record belongs to a study of T cell responses to AZD1222 COVID-19 vaccine. Using immunoSEQ multiplex PCR, the repertoire was profiled, and TCRdb retains in-frame clones only, with some absent. The sample comprises around 180,000 clones, around 92% of which are singletons, and 10% rests with the top ten. The V and J ends lost 0 bases and 6 bases respectively, with 12 bases between them. The germline V gene has CDR1 MNHNY and CDR2 SVGAGI (reference sequence). CDR3 length: 14 amino acids. The sequenced sample was peripheral blood, obtained on day 0 of AZD1222 vaccination. V and J are TRBV6-6 and TRBJ2-7; perhaps TRBD2 as D (5 bases). The clonotype comes from an adult in good health. In DNA, the CDR3 is TGTGCCAGCAGTTACTCGAAACTAGTAGGCGAGCAGTACTTC. Protein sequence: CASSYSKLVGEQYF.